Listed below are T cell receptor beta chains from one sample, sequenced in a study of T-cell memory formation after mild COVID-19. TCRdb passed the 5' RACE reads through MiXCR, listing each CDR3 protein once. The sample holds fewer than 350,000 distinct CDR3 sequences, under 8.5% seen once. Sequencing was carried out using PBMCs or a T cell subset sorted from them (not recorded which). Receptors originate from a man aged 18 to 30 who had mild COVID-19 (a few samples of this study predate the infection). Cell type and time point are not known. CDR3s include the opening cysteine and the closing phenylalanine or tryptophan. Each record gives: CDR3 protein, CDR3 DNA, J gene, CDR3 length, D gene, clone size, V gene. D genes are given only for firm matches. Size tells how often a clone was seen (once, few, many) or the class of an expanded clone, and some rows leave it out.

CASSHSTGMGTEAFF,TGCGCCAGCAGCCATAGTACAGGAATGGGCACTGAAGCTTTCTTT,TRBJ1-1,15,NA,NA,TRBV4-3
CASGGQRGAAYEQYF,TGCGCCAGTGGAGGTCAGCGGGGGGCGGCGTACGAGCAGTACTTC,TRBJ2-7,15,TRBD2,few,TRBV5-1
CSVPPAREETQYF,TGCAGTGTCCCCCCCGCGCGGGAAGAGACCCAGTACTTC,TRBJ2-5,13,NA,few,TRBV20-1
CASSFSRGRNYGYTF,TGTGCCAGCAGCTTTTCCCGTGGAAGGAACTATGGCTACACCTTC,TRBJ1-2,15,NA,few,TRBV7-2
CASSLVGLAGQPEQFF,TGCGCCAGCAGCTTGGTTGGACTAGCGGGGCAACCTGAGCAGTTCTTC,TRBJ2-1,16,TRBD2,many,TRBV5-1
CSAPNSGNTIYF,TGCAGTGCCCCGAACTCTGGAAACACCATATATTTT,TRBJ1-3,12,NA,NA,TRBV20-1
CASSFGSHEQFF,TGTGCCAGCAGCTTTGGGAGCCATGAGCAGTTCTTC,TRBJ2-1,12,NA,NA,TRBV5-5
CASSTWDTSNYGYTF,TGCGCCAGCAGCACTTGGGATACCTCTAACTATGGCTACACCTTC,TRBJ1-2,15,NA,many,TRBV5-1
CASSLRTRPGLSPDLLAELFF,TGTGCCAGCAGCCTACGGACGCGGCCCGGACTGAGTCCCGACCTACTCGCGGAACTGTTTTTT,TRBJ1-4,21,NA,NA,TRBV9
CRDSSDQPQHF,TGCAGGGACAGTTCAGATCAGCCCCAGCATTTT,TRBJ1-5,11,NA,NA,TRBV20-1
CSASPGRADTQYF,TGCAGTGCTAGCCCGGGCAGGGCAGATACGCAGTATTTT,TRBJ2-3,13,NA,NA,TRBV20-1
CASSQEGGTTNEKLFF,TGTGCCAGCAGCCAAGAGGGAGGAACAACTAATGAAAAACTGTTTTTT,TRBJ1-4,16,NA,NA,TRBV4-2
CASSLPPGQGSGVGYTF,TGTGCCAGCTCACTTCCACCGGGACAGGGGTCCGGTGTTGGCTACACCTTC,TRBJ1-2,17,TRBD1,NA,TRBV18
CASSQGSGGAREQFF,TGCGCCAGCAGCCAAGGGAGCGGGGGGGCCAGGGAGCAGTTCTTC,TRBJ2-1,15,TRBD2,NA,TRBV4-3
CRKSLGGKSGSGGELFF,TGCAGGAAATCTTTGGGGGGCAAATCGGGCTCCGGCGGGGAGCTGTTTTTT,TRBJ2-2,17,NA,NA,TRBV20-1
CASSRGTSESQYF,TGTGCCAGCAGCCGAGGGACTAGCGAGAGCCAGTACTTC,TRBJ2-5,13,TRBD2,NA,TRBV11-2
CSGSRTGKNTEAFF,TGCAGTGGCTCGAGGACAGGGAAGAACACTGAAGCTTTCTTT,TRBJ1-1,14,TRBD1,NA,TRBV20-1
CASSPGGWGTEAFF,TGTGCCAGCAGCCCCGGGGGCTGGGGCACTGAAGCTTTCTTT,TRBJ1-1,14,NA,NA,TRBV7-2
CASSSTTGSGELFF,TGTGCCAGCAGTTCAACTACAGGGTCCGGGGAGCTGTTTTTT,TRBJ2-2,14,NA,few,TRBV6-2/TRBV6-3
CASSLLPGGTSDTQYF,TGTGCTAGCAGCTTACTCCCCGGGGGAACATCAGATACGCAGTATTTT,TRBJ2-3,16,NA,many,TRBV7-7
CSAIIRDKGYGYTF,TGCAGTGCTATTATCCGGGACAAAGGCTATGGCTACACCTTC,TRBJ1-2,14,NA,NA,TRBV20-1
CSARPGLTYGYTF,TGCAGTGCTAGACCAGGGCTGACCTATGGCTACACCTTC,TRBJ1-2,13,NA,few,TRBV20-1
CASSFLGGVGNEQFF,TGTGCCAGCAGCTTCCTAGGGGGCGTGGGCAATGAGCAGTTCTTC,TRBJ2-1,15,TRBD1,few,TRBV7-2
CASSFLRDNEETQYF,TGTGCCAGCAGTTTCTTAAGGGACAACGAGGAGACCCAGTACTTC,TRBJ2-5,15,NA,NA,TRBV27
CASSSGQGRKSWWREQYF,TGCGCCAGCAGCTCTGGACAGGGAAGAAAAAGCTGGTGGCGCGAGCAGTACTTC,TRBJ2-7,18,TRBD1,few,TRBV5-1
CASSLLGVGKTQYF,TGTGCCAGCAGTTTACTTGGGGTTGGCAAGACCCAGTACTTC,TRBJ2-5,14,NA,NA,TRBV27
CASSFGTGWYEQYF,TGTGCCAGCAGCTTCGGGACAGGGTGGTACGAGCAGTACTTC,TRBJ2-7,14,TRBD1,NA,TRBV7-2
CASRLLYEQYF,TGTGCCAGCAGGCTCCTCTACGAGCAGTACTTC,TRBJ2-7,11,NA,many,TRBV7-2
CASSQEPGYNSPLHF,TGTGCCAGCAGCCAAGAGCCAGGGTATAATTCACCCCTCCACTTT,TRBJ1-6,15,NA,NA,TRBV4-2
CSARDQRAGVGQPQHF,TGCAGTGCTAGAGATCAGCGGGCAGGGGTTGGACAGCCCCAGCATTTT,TRBJ1-5,16,NA,NA,TRBV20-1
CASSLPCRGVRTTEAFF,TGTGCCAGCAGCTTGCCGTGTAGAGGAGTGAGGACCACTGAAGCTTTCTTT,TRBJ1-1,17,NA,NA,TRBV7-2
CASSLDGRSDTQYF,TGCGCCAGCAGCTTGGATGGGAGGTCAGATACGCAGTATTTT,TRBJ2-3,14,NA,NA,TRBV5-1
CASSPHGASNTEAFF,TGTGCCAGCAGTCCCCACGGGGCCTCGAACACTGAAGCTTTCTTT,TRBJ1-1,15,NA,many,TRBV12-3/TRBV12-4
CASSYFRGLDTGELFF,TGCGCCAGCAGCTACTTCAGGGGATTGGACACCGGGGAGCTGTTTTTT,TRBJ2-2,16,NA,many,TRBV5-1
CASKTQGLYGYTF,TGTGCCAGCAAAACGCAGGGACTCTATGGCTACACCTTC,TRBJ1-2,13,NA,NA,TRBV28
CASSLTLEGNTIYF,TGCGCCAGCAGCTTGACTCTGGAGGGAAACACCATATATTTT,TRBJ1-3,14,NA,NA,TRBV5-1
CSATDTLYGYTF,TGCAGTGCTACCGACACACTATATGGCTACACCTTC,TRBJ1-2,12,NA,few,TRBV20-1
CASSFRGRRGYTF,TGTGCCAGCAGTTTTAGGGGGCGGCGAGGCTACACCTTC,TRBJ1-2,13,TRBD1,NA,TRBV6-5
CASSPGTGSKQYF,TGCGCCAGCAGCCCCGGGACAGGGTCGAAGCAGTACTTC,TRBJ2-7,13,TRBD1,few,TRBV4-3
CSARVHSGNTIYF,TGCAGTGCTAGGGTCCACTCTGGAAACACCATATATTTT,TRBJ1-3,13,NA,NA,TRBV20-1
CASSLGGQFSGNTIYF,TGTGCCAGCAGCTTAGGAGGACAGTTTTCTGGAAACACCATATATTTT,TRBJ1-3,16,NA,NA,TRBV7-9
CASSPRDRAVQPQHF,TGTGCCAGCAGCCCGAGGGACAGGGCGGTCCAGCCCCAGCATTTT,TRBJ1-5,15,TRBD1,NA,TRBV7-2
CASSLGQVSTEAFF,TGTGCCAGCAGCCTGGGGCAGGTGAGCACTGAAGCTTTCTTT,TRBJ1-1,14,NA,NA,TRBV3-1
CASSLGFLNEKLFF,TGTGCCAGCAGTCTAGGGTTTTTGAATGAAAAACTGTTTTTT,TRBJ1-4,14,NA,NA,TRBV12-3/TRBV12-4
CASSLWAGSGNTIYF,TGTGCCAGCAGCTTATGGGCAGGCTCTGGAAACACCATATATTTT,TRBJ1-3,15,NA,NA,TRBV5-5